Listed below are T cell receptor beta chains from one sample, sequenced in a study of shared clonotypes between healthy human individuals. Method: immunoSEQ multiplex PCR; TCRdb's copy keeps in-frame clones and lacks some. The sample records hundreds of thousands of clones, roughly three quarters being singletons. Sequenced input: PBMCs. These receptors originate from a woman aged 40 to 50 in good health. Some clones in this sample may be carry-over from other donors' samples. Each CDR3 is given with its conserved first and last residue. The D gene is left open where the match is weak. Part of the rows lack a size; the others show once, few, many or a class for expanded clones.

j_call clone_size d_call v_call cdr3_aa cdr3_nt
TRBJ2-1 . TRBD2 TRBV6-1 CASSERGLAGVNEQFF TGTGCCAGCAGTGAGAGGGGGCTAGCGGGAGTGAATGAGCAGTTCTTC
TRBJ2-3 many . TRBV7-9 CASSLGRSTTDTQYF TGTGCCAGCAGCTTAGGCAGGTCCACCACAGATACGCAGTATTTT
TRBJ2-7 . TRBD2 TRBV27 CASSLSLAGATYEQYF TGTGCCAGCAGTTTATCGTTGGCGGGAGCGACCTACGAGCAGTACTTC
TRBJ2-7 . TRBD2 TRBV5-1 CASSLAPSGSYEQYF TGCGCCAGCAGCTTGGCCCCTAGCGGGAGCTACGAGCAGTACTTC
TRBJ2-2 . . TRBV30 CAWSRTVETGELFF TGTGCCTGGAGTAGGACGGTGGAGACCGGGGAGCTGTTTTTT
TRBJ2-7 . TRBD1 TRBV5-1 CASSVRGTGDYEQYF TGCGCCAGCAGCGTTCGTGGGACAGGGGACTACGAGCAGTACTTC
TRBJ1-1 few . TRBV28 CASYRNTEAFF TGTGCCAGTTACCGGAACACTGAAGCTTTCTTT
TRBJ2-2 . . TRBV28 CASRPGTLNTGELFF TGTGCCAGCAGGCCCGGGACACTGAACACCGGGGAGCTGTTTTTT
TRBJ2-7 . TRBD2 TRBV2 CASRALTSVFYEQYF TGTGCCAGCAGAGCCCTGACTAGCGTGTTCTACGAGCAGTACTTC
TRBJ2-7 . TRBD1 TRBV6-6 CASSDRDRGLEQYF TGTGCCAGCAGTGACCGGGACAGGGGTCTCGAGCAGTACTTC
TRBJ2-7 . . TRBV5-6 CASSRYGLSEQYF TGTGCCAGCAGCCGATACGGACTCTCCGAGCAGTACTTC
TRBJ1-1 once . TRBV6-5 CASSSDTGLDTEAFF TGTGCCAGCAGCTCCGACACAGGGCTAGACACTGAAGCTTTCTTT
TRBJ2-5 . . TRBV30 CAWSAVSGSYGGQETQYF TGTGCCTGGAGTGCGGTGAGCGGGTCTTACGGGGGCCAAGAGACCCAGTACTTC
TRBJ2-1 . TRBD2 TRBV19 CASSSGRAYNEQFF TGTGCCAGTAGTAGCGGGAGGGCCTACAATGAGCAGTTCTTC
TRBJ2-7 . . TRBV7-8 CASSSTWDPYYYEQYF TGTGCCAGCAGCTCCACTTGGGACCCCTACTACTACGAGCAGTACTTC